The following is a T cell receptor beta chain sequence with its context. The data stem from a study of identical twins. TCRdb re-analysed the 5' RACE reads in MiXCR, keeping a single row per CDR3 protein. Here the sample spans approximately 260,000 distinct CDR3 sequences, around 15% being singletons. The V gene's germline CDR1 is SGHVS and CDR2 FNYEAQ. The CDR3 is 15 residues long. Unmatched junction bases numbered 6, after V lost 3 bases and J lost 3 bases. The chain couples TRBV7-6 to TRBJ2-3; 7 nucleotides align to TRBD1. The specimen sequenced was memory (CD45RO+) T cells sorted from blood. The receptor's source is a woman in her late teens or twenties in good health. The CDR3 sequence is CASSFSGTETDTQYF. CDR3 coding DNA: TGTGCCAGCAGCTTTTCCGGGACAGAGACAGATACGCAGTATTTT.